A single sample is the source of the 10 T cell receptor beta chains below, sequenced in a study of T-cell memory formation after mild COVID-19. TCRdb reprocessed the 5' RACE reads with MiXCR, giving one entry per CDR3 protein. Seen here are around 320,000 distinct CDR3 sequences, roughly a fifth observed once, and the top ten hold roughly 21%. Sample: PBMCs or a T cell subset sorted from them (not recorded which). These receptors were obtained from a man aged 18 to 30 who had mild COVID-19 (a few samples of this study predate the infection). Cell type and time point are not known.

This clonotype came up a few times. This sequence joins TRBV7-8 and TRBJ2-7; 8 nucleotides line up with TRBD1. In germline, CDR1 is SGHVS, CDR2 FQNEAQ. The junction had 9 bases not matched to a gene; V was cut back by 6 bases and J by 5 bases. The CDR3 is made up of 14 amino acids. The CDR3 region has the DNA TGTGCCAGCAGTTCAAGGACAGGGTACCACGAGCAGTACGTC. This encodes CASSSRTGYHEQYV.

The table lists this clonotype with a few counts. CDR3 amino acids: CASTAGTENSPLHF. In nucleotides, the CDR3 is TGTGCCAGCACTGCCGGGACAGAGAATTCACCCCTCCACTTT. This chain uses TRBV7-9 with TRBJ1-6; TRBD1 aligns across 7 bases. The J segment lost 7 bases and the V segment lost 7 bases, leaving 7 bases of the junction unmatched. This CDR3 comprises 14 residues. Germline V gene data show CDR1 as SEHNR and CDR2 as FQNEAQ (reference sequence).

This clonotype was recorded at least ten times. The rearrangement joins TRBV27 to TRBJ2-7, with D uncertain. Trimming stripped 5 bases from V and 2 bases from J, with 13 bases between. Germline CDR1 is MNHEY and CDR2 is SMNVEV (reference sequence). The CDR3 sequence is 14 residues long. The CDR3 spells CASSPFRAAYEQYF. The CDR3 DNA is TGTGCCAGCAGTCCCTTTCGAGCAGCCTACGAGCAGTACTTC.

This clonotype was counted between two and nine times. V and J are TRBV7-8 and TRBJ2-1; D is unresolved. This CDR3 region has 13 residues. Germline V gives CDR1 SGHVS, CDR2 FQNEAQ. The V end lost 6 bases, the J end lost 6 bases, and 12 bases lay between the germline ends. The CDR3 protein is CASRPAPGNEQFF. The CDR3 region has the DNA TGTGCCAGCAGACCCGCTCCCGGCAATGAGCAGTTCTTC.

The gene calls are TRBV7-2 and TRBJ2-6; D uncertain. Germline V gene data show CDR1 as SGHTA and CDR2 as FQGNSA. The V and J ends lost 3 bases and 1 base respectively, with 7 bases between them. The CDR3 is 15 amino acids. CDR3 sequence reads: CASSFFWSGANVLTF. For the CDR3, the DNA is TGTGCCAGCAGCTTTTTTTGGTCTGGGGCCAACGTCCTGACTTTC.

This clonotype was observed a single time. The DNA is omitted, as the CDR3 cannot be located on it reliably, and the CDR3 follows TCRdb's listing. This chain joins TRBV5-4 and TRBJ1-3; the DNA was not compared with TRBD1, the D call given in the table. CDR1 is SGHNT, CDR2 YYREEE, per germline (reference sequence). The CDR3 length is 16 residues, termini included. The CDR3 here is CASSFGPGGSGNTIYF.

This clonotype was counted between two and nine times. Here the CDR3 DNA reads TGCGCCAGCAGCCCAGGACTAGCTCATGAGCAGTTCTTC. Translation: CASSPGLAHEQFF. The chain recombines TRBV5-1 with TRBJ2-1; 8 nucleotides agree with TRBD2. Germline lookup yields CDR1 SGHRS and CDR2 YFSETQ. V shed 4 bases and J 8 bases; nucleotides not matched to a gene: 5. This CDR3 is built from 13 residues.

The chain has TRBV7-9 and TRBJ2-3; TRBD2 aligns across 9 bases. After removal of 5 bases from V and 1 base from J, the junction contained 7 bases not matched to a gene. Germline CDR1 is SEHNR and CDR2 is FQNEAQ (reference sequence). The CDR3 length is 16 residues. The CDR3 is CASSPPIAGGTDTQYF. CDR3 DNA: TGTGCCAGCAGCCCCCCGATAGCGGGGGGCACAGATACGCAGTATTTT.

The gene calls are TRBV30 and TRBJ2-3, with D perhaps being TRBD1 or TRBD2 (6 bases each). The V end was cut by 0 bases, the J end by 6 bases, with 10 bases between. The CDR3 contains 13 residues. Per the germline V gene, CDR1 is GTSNPN and CDR2 is SVGIG (reference sequence). This CDR3 is CAWSVGGPDTQYF. The CDR3 DNA sequence: TGTGCCTGGAGTGTCGGGGGCCCCGATACGCAGTATTTT.

There are many counts of this clonotype. The V and J genes are TRBV5-1 and TRBJ2-3; the D gene is possibly TRBD2 (5 bases). Trimming took off 4 bases at V and 4 bases at J, with 10 bases between the two ends. CDR1 is SGHRS and CDR2 is YFSETQ in the germline V gene. CDR3 size: 13 residues. CDR3 coding DNA: TGCGCCAGCAGCACTGAGGGATCAGATACGCAGTATTTT. Its protein is CASSTEGSDTQYF.